The 30 T cell receptor beta chains below all came from one sample that was sequenced in a study of shared clonotypes between healthy human individuals. TCRdb keeps only in-frame clones here, not all; method: immunoSEQ multiplex PCR. The sample consists of some 2,400,000 clones, approximately 96% of them appearing once. Material: naive CD4+ T cells sorted from blood. Sample subset: CD45RA+ positively selected. These receptor sequences come from a man younger than 35 in good health.

Note on this clone: The sample has other DNA sequences that encode this CDR3 too. The chain uses TRBV10-3 and TRBJ1-1; no reliable D call. Germline CDR1 and CDR2: ENHRY and SYGVKD. Trimming left V 3 bases short and J 4 bases short, with 6 bases between. The CDR3 is 12 residues long. CDR3 loop: CAISEGSTEAFF. CDR3 in DNA: TGTGCCATCAGTGAAGGGAGCACTGAAGCTTTCTTT.

The chain has TRBV6-1 and TRBJ2-3; a weak D match, TRBD2 (5 bases). This CDR3 region has 13 residues. V was pared by 7 bases and J by 2 bases, with 10 bases between. Germline assignment: CDR1 MNHNS and CDR2 SASEGT. Here the CDR3 reads CASTRTVTDTQYF. The CDR3, as DNA: TGTGCCAGCACTCGGACTGTCACAGATACGCAGTATTTT.

The chain carries TRBV6-1 and TRBJ2-1; 8 bases align to TRBD1. There are 13 residues in the CDR3. The germline CDR1 and CDR2 sequences are MNHNS and SASEGT. After removal of 7 bases from V and 5 bases from J, the junction contained 4 bases not matched to a gene. CDR3 residues: CASNRGVNNEQFF. CDR3 nucleotide sequence: TGTGCCAGCAACAGGGGGGTCAACAATGAGCAGTTCTTC.

The gene calls are TRBV5-4 and TRBJ1-4, with 9 bases matching TRBD1. The CDR3 is 17 residues long. J lost 4 bases, V lost 3 bases, and 10 bases had no gene match. Germline assignment: CDR1 SGHNT and CDR2 YYREEE (reference sequence). The CDR3 sequence: CASSSRSGTGINEKLFF. CDR3 DNA: TGTGCCAGCAGCTCACGTTCCGGGACAGGGATTAATGAAAAACTGTTTTTT.

The CDR3 sequence is CASSKPELILPEGYGYTF. The CDR3 bases are TGTGCCAGCAGCAAACCGGAACTTATCTTGCCAGAGGGCTATGGCTACACCTTC. V usage is TRBV21-1 and J usage is TRBJ1-2. TRBV21-1 is shown as a pseudogene. CDR3 length: 18 residues.

Note on this clone: The junction and the germline gene differ at one end; a read error may be behind it. The V and J genes are TRBV30 and TRBJ1-2; 9 bases fit TRBD1. Germline CDR1 reads GTSNPN; CDR2 reads SVGIG (reference sequence). The CDR3 has 11 residues. The CDR3 sequence is CAGGQGSLVGF. The CDR3 region has the DNA TGTGCCGGGGGACAGGGATCTTTGGTAGGCTTC.

The chain carries TRBV5-3 and TRBJ2-7, with 7 nucleotides matching TRBD1. TRBV5-3 belongs to the ORF category, with a function that is uncertain. With V trimmed by 0 bases and J by 6 bases, 3 bases remained unmatched. The CDR3 sequence is 13 residues long. The DNA of the CDR3 is TGTGCCAGAAGCTTGGGCAGGGGGACCGAGCAGTACTTC. This translates into CARSLGRGTEQYF.

J is TRBJ2-3 and V is TRBV14, with D possibly matching TRBD1 (6 bases). This CDR3 is built from 16 residues. V lost 4 bases to trimming and J lost 2 bases, with 16 bases between them. Germline V gene lookup returns CDR1 SGHDN and CDR2 FVKESK. The CDR3 region has the DNA TGTGCCAGCAGCCTCCCAGCAGGGGCCCCCACAGATACGCAGTATTTT. This gives the protein CASSLPAGAPTDTQYF.

In DNA, the CDR3 is TGTGCCAGTAGTCTCAGACTAGCGGGAGCATCCTACGAGCAGTACTTC. Amino acids: CASSLRLAGASYEQYF. The gene calls are TRBV19 and TRBJ2-7, with 12 bases lining up with TRBD2. Germline assignment: CDR1 LNHDA and CDR2 SQIVND (reference sequence). V trimming: 5 bases; J trimming: 1 base; junction bases outside the gene matches: 6. This CDR3 has 16 amino acids.

The chain couples TRBV6-1 to TRBJ1-3; tentative D call: TRBD1 (5 bases). Trimming removed 0 bases from V and 0 bases from J, with 9 bases in between. CDR3 length equals 16 residues. Per germline, CDR1 MNHNS and CDR2 SASEGT. CDR3 coding DNA: TGTGCCAGCAGTGAAGCGGGGGTGAGCTCTGGAAACACCATATATTTT. It translates to CASSEAGVSSGNTIYF.

The chain carries TRBV11-2 and TRBJ2-2; TRBD1 aligns across 7 bases. Germline V CDR1 and CDR2: SGHAT, FQNNGV. With V trimmed by 5 bases and J by 2 bases, 8 bases remained unmatched. The CDR3 covers 16 residues. CDR3 coding DNA: TGTGCCAGCAGCACCGAGACAGGGTCCAACACCGGGGAGCTGTTTTTT. It codes for CASSTETGSNTGELFF. The full variable domain, completed using reference TRBV11-2 and TRBJ2-2, is EAGVAQSPRYKIIEKRQSVAFWCNPISGHATLYWYQQILGQGPKLLIQFQNNGVVDDSQLPKDRFSAERLKGVDSTLKIQPAKLEDSAVYLCASSTETGSNTGELFFGEGSRLTVL.

The chain employs TRBV5-1 and TRBJ1-2; TRBD1 aligns across 8 bases. CDR1 and CDR2 from the germline V gene are SGHRS and YFSETQ. With V trimmed by 0 bases and J by 6 bases, 7 bases remained unmatched. The CDR3 extends over 15 amino acids. CDR3 coding DNA: TGCGCCAGCAGCTTGGATGCAGGGGGCGTGGATGGCTACACCTTC. Its protein product is CASSLDAGGVDGYTF.

The J gene is TRBJ2-1, the V gene TRBV30; unclear D gene. V was pared by 0 bases and J by 6 bases, with 24 bases between. Germline loops: CDR1 GTSNPN, CDR2 SVGIG (reference sequence). This CDR3 region has 18 residues. In nucleotides, the CDR3 is TGTGCCTGGAGTGTTGGTCTAGGATACCCGACCTTAGGCAATGAGCAGTTCTTC. Translation gives CAWSVGLGYPTLGNEQFF.

This rearrangement joins TRBV6-1 to TRBJ1-6, with TRBD1 as a possible D gene (6 bases). There are 14 residues in the CDR3. V lost 5 bases and J 6 bases, leaving 11 bases between the germline ends. Looked up from germline, CDR1 is MNHNS and CDR2 is SASEGT. This chain's CDR3 is CASSPGVGNSPLHF. The DNA of the CDR3 is TGTGCCAGCAGTCCAGGGGTTGGTAATTCACCCCTCCACTTT.

This chain links TRBV5-1 with TRBJ2-6; D is unresolved. The CDR3 has 14 amino acids. Germline assignment: CDR1 SGHRS and CDR2 YFSETQ. V lost 4 bases and J 0 bases, leaving 5 bases between the germline ends. The CDR3 sequence is CASSLYSGANVLTF. The CDR3 DNA reads TGCGCCAGCAGCCTATACTCTGGGGCCAACGTCCTGACTTTC.

V and J are TRBV9 and TRBJ1-3; D is ambiguous. The CDR3 runs 16 residues. Per the germline V gene, CDR1 is SGDLS and CDR2 is YYNGEE. Trimming took off 4 bases at V and 8 bases at J, with 22 bases between the two ends. CDR3 residues: CASSRGQLNSVDTIYF. The CDR3, as DNA: TGTGCCAGCAGCCGCGGGCAGCTTAACTCCGTGGACACCATATATTTT.

The V call is TRBV6-6, the J call TRBJ2-7; D is unresolved. The CDR3 has 12 amino acids. V lost 5 bases, J lost 3 bases, and 8 bases lay in between. Germline V gene data show CDR1 as MNHNY and CDR2 as SVGAGI (reference sequence). As DNA, the CDR3 is TGTGCCAGCAGTCCGTCCAACTACGAGCAGTACTTC. Encoded protein: CASSPSNYEQYF.

The CDR3 spells CASSSLGGQALGEQYF. For the CDR3, the DNA is TGTGCCAGCAGCTCCCTCGGTGGGCAGGCCTTAGGCGAGCAGTACTTC. The chain joins TRBV7-9 to TRBJ2-7; D is unclear. The V and J ends lost 4 bases and 6 bases respectively, with 22 bases between them. The CDR3 totals 16 residues. Germline CDR1 is SEHNR and CDR2 is FQNEAQ (reference sequence).

The chain employs TRBV7-2 and TRBJ2-7; D gene ambiguous. The germline V gene encodes CDR1 SGHTA and CDR2 FQGNSA. The CDR3 is 12 amino acids. V was pared by 5 bases and J by 8 bases, with 13 bases between. The CDR3 reads CASSPSMSQQYF. The CDR3 DNA reads TGTGCCAGCAGCCCGTCAATGAGCCAGCAGTACTTC.

The chain combines TRBV2 with TRBJ1-5; TRBD1 agrees at 8 bases. Per the germline V gene, CDR1 is SNHLY and CDR2 is FYNNEI. The CDR3 is 15 residues long. V shed 4 bases, J shed 4 bases, and the junction held 6 bases outside the gene matches. The CDR3 DNA is TGTGCCAGCAGTGTCCGGACAGGGCAAAATCAGCCCCAGCATTTT. It codes for CASSVRTGQNQPQHF.

This sequence joins TRBV9 and TRBJ1-2, with a possible D match to TRBD1 (6 bases). There are 17 residues in the CDR3. The V gene's germline CDR1 is SGDLS and CDR2 YYNGEE. V was shortened by 0 bases and J by 8 bases, with 23 bases between the two germline ends. The CDR3 nucleotides are TGTGCCAGCAGCGTAGATGGTTCCGTCTGGGGGCTGGTAGGCTACACCTTC. This codes for CASSVDGSVWGLVGYTF.

The chain employs TRBV5-5 and TRBJ1-2; D uncertain. The CDR3 is 13 amino acids. Germline CDR1 SGHKS, CDR2 YYEKEE (reference sequence). Trimming pared 4 bases from V and 8 bases from J, leaving 15 bases between. The CDR3 region has the DNA TGTGCCAGCAGCGGTTCTTCGGGAAACGGCTACACCTTC. Translated, it gives CASSGSSGNGYTF.

V gene TRBV19 combines with J gene TRBJ2-5; D may correspond to TRBD1 or TRBD2 (5 bases each). The V end was cut by 2 bases, the J end by 6 bases, with 7 bases between. The CDR3 runs 12 residues. The germline V gene has CDR1 LNHDA and CDR2 SQIVND (reference sequence). This chain's CDR3 is CASSILGQTQYF. The CDR3 DNA follows: TGTGCCAGTAGTATATTGGGACAGACCCAGTACTTC.

With regard to this clone: At the DNA level, this CDR3 is encoded by other sequences in the same sample as well. V and J are TRBV2 and TRBJ1-5; 7 bases align to TRBD1. V dropped 2 bases and J dropped 2; count of bases not matched to a gene: 0. Germline lookup yields CDR1 SNHLY and CDR2 FYNNEI. The CDR3 consists of 14 residues. CDR3 in amino acids: CASSETGGNQPQHF. CDR3 nucleotides: TGTGCCAGCAGTGAAACAGGGGGCAATCAGCCCCAGCATTTT.

The CDR3 protein is CASSLDGSGGYTF. DNA of the CDR3: TGCGCCAGCAGCTTGGACGGGTCAGGAGGCTACACCTTC. V gene TRBV5-1 combines with J gene TRBJ1-2, with D hard to call. Trimming removed 0 bases from V and 8 bases from J, with 11 bases in between. CDR1 SGHRS and CDR2 YFSETQ come from the germline V gene. There are 13 residues in the CDR3.

The J gene is TRBJ2-7, the V gene TRBV5-6; D might be TRBD1 (6 bases). CDR3 length equals 14 residues. Germline CDR1 and CDR2: SGHDT and YYEEEE. Trimming shortened V by 3 bases and J by 9 bases, and 19 bases separated the two germline ends. CDR3 coding DNA: TGTGCCAGCAGCTCTACAGGGAGTTTACGGGGGCAGTACTTC. This gives the protein CASSSTGSLRGQYF.

This chain joins TRBV27 and TRBJ2-7; D may be TRBD1 or TRBD2 (5 bases each). The CDR3 runs 14 residues. With 5 bases removed from V and 4 bases from J, the gap between germline ends came to 15 bases. Germline V gene data show CDR1 as MNHEY and CDR2 as SMNVEV (reference sequence). CDR3 nucleotide sequence: TGTGCCAGCAGTCGGGGACCGCTAACTTACGAGCAGTACTTC. As protein: CASSRGPLTYEQYF.

CDR3 in amino acids: CASSQGGSNEKLFF. CDR3 nucleotide sequence: TGCGCCAGCAGCCAAGGGGGGTCGAATGAAAAACTGTTTTTT. V and J are TRBV4-1 and TRBJ1-4, with a tentative D call TRBD1 (5 bases). Germline assignment: CDR1 MGHRA and CDR2 YSYEKL. The CDR3 contains 14 residues. The V end lost 1 base, the J end lost 5 bases, and 8 bases lay between the germline ends.

The rearrangement uses TRBV28 and TRBJ2-7; D ambiguous. Germline-derived CDR1 and CDR2 are MDHEN and SYDVKM. The CDR3 has 12 residues. Trimming took off 2 bases at V and 9 bases at J, with 11 bases between the two ends. The CDR3 protein is CASSLVSKGQYF. In DNA, the CDR3 is TGTGCCAGCAGTTTAGTCTCCAAGGGGCAGTACTTC.

On this clone: This sample also contains other DNA sequences that code for the same CDR3. The CDR3 DNA reads as TGTGCCAGCAGCCCGGGGACAGGGGTTCAGCCCCAGCATTTT. It yields the protein CASSPGTGVQPQHF. The chain carries TRBV7-2 and TRBJ1-5; TRBD1 matches at 10 bases. The CDR3 consists of 14 residues. Unmatched junction bases numbered 4, after V lost 5 bases and J lost 6 bases. Germline V gene data show CDR1 as SGHTA and CDR2 as FQGNSA.